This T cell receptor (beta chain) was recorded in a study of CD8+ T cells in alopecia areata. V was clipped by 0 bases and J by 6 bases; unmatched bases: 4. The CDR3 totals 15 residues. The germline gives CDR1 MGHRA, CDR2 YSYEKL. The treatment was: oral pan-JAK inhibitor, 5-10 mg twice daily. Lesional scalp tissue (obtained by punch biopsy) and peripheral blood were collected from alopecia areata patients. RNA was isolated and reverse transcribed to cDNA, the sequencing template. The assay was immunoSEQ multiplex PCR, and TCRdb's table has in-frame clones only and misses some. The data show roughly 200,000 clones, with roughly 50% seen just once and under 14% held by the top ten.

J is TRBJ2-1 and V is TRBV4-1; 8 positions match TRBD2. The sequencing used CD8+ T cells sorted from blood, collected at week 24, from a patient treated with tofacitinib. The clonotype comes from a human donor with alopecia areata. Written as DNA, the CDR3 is TGCGCCAGCAGCCAAGATGGAGCGGGGGTCAATGAGCAGTTCTTC. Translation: CASSQDGAGVNEQFF.